Each of the 7 T cell receptor beta chains below was sequenced from the same sample in a study of T cell clonotyping in hematopoietic cell transplantation. Time point reported: recipient sample about 28 days before transplant, after cytoreduction. Sequenced by immunoSEQ multiplex PCR; TCRdb stores in-frame clones only, minus some. The sample lists about 80,000 clones, 96% occurring once. Sequencing used peripheral blood mononuclear cells, obtained before stem cell transplant. The receptors were gathered from a woman aged 50 to 60 with acute myeloid leukemia. Some clones in this sample may be carry-over from other donors' samples.

V gene TRBV5-1 combines with J gene TRBJ2-1, with 7 bases matching TRBD1. The V and J ends lost 5 bases and 7 bases, in that order; junction bases with no gene match: 9. Germline V gives CDR1 SGHRS, CDR2 YFSETQ. The CDR3 runs to 14 residues. The CDR3 nucleotides read TGCGCCAGCAGGGAAACCGGGACAGAGAATGAGCAGTTCTTC. Residues: CASRETGTENEQFF.

CDR3 DNA sequence: TGTGCCAGCAGCTTCTCCGGGACTAGCGGGGGGGATACGCAGTATTTT. This encodes CASSFSGTSGGDTQYF. The rearrangement links TRBV7-2 to TRBJ2-3; 15 positions agree with TRBD2. V was pared by 3 bases and J by 6 bases, with 4 bases of the junction left unmatched. Germline V lookup: CDR1 SGHTA, CDR2 FQGNSA. The CDR3 has 16 residues.

A single count supports this clone. The CDR3 protein is CASRRDASGNTIYF. The CDR3 nucleotides read TGTGCCAGCAGAAGGGACGCCTCTGGAAACACCATATATTTT. V is TRBV6-6 and J is TRBJ1-3; D possibly corresponds to TRBD1 (5 bases). The CDR3 contains 14 residues. V dropped 6 bases and J dropped 0 bases, with 9 bases sitting between them. The germline V gene encodes CDR1 MNHNY and CDR2 SVGAGI (reference sequence).

This chain links TRBV27 with TRBJ2-6; 7 bases are a match to TRBD1. The CDR3 contains 16 residues. Germline V CDR1 and CDR2: MNHEY, SMNVEV (reference sequence). Trimming cost V 7 bases and J 0 bases; bases outside gene matches: 6. In DNA form, the CDR3 reads TGTGCCAGCACCTGGACAGGAGCCTCTGGGGCCAACGTCCTGACTTTC. This sequence encodes CASTWTGASGANVLTF.

CDR3 region: CASSPLTSGRTDTQYF. The CDR3 region has the DNA TGCGCCAGCAGCCCGTTAACTAGCGGCCGCACAGATACGCAGTATTTT. The rearrangement uses TRBV5-1 and TRBJ2-3, with 8 bases aligning to TRBD2. The length of the CDR3 is 16 residues. The germline gives CDR1 SGHRS, CDR2 YFSETQ. V lost 4 bases to trimming and J lost 1 base; unmatched junction nucleotides: 8.

V is TRBV10-3 and J is TRBJ1-5; a possible D gene is TRBD1 (5 bases). Per germline, CDR1 ENHRY and CDR2 SYGVKD. V was cut by 2 bases and J by 1 base, with 21 bases left in between. This CDR3 has 19 residues. CDR3 in amino acids: CAISEATVLGVVSNQPQHF. The CDR3 DNA reads as TGTGCCATCAGTGAGGCGACAGTCCTAGGGGTAGTGAGCAATCAGCCCCAGCATTTT.

This sequence joins TRBV15 and TRBJ1-2; TRBD1 is a possible D gene (6 bases). The CDR3 runs to 13 residues. The V end lost 1 base, the J end lost 8 bases, and 11 bases lay between the germline ends. Germline loops: CDR1 LNHNV, CDR2 YYDKDF (reference sequence). CDR3 in DNA: TGTGCCACCAGCAGAGTCAGGGGCGGCGGCTACACCTTC. Translated: CATSRVRGGGYTF.